The sequence of this T cell receptor (beta chain) was determined in a study of control samples from healthy donors and cancer patients. The data were produced by immunoSEQ multiplex PCR, yet TCRdb's version contains in-frame clones alone and is incomplete. The sample includes about 82,000 clones, around 87% seen only once; the top ten take roughly a fifth. The TCR comes from a man between 45 and 60 years old in good health. The specimen sequenced was blood.

The CDR3 DNA reads TGTGCCAGCAGCTTAGACCCACTGGGAACGGGTGAAGCTTTCTTT. It encodes CASSLDPLGTGEAFF. The chain uses TRBV7-2 and TRBJ1-1; D is unclear. The CDR3 is 15 amino acids. Germline assignment: CDR1 SGHTA and CDR2 FQGNSA. V was pared by 1 base and J by 7 bases, with 16 bases between. The full variable domain, rest sourced from reference TRBV7-2 and TRBJ1-1, is GAGVSQSPSNKVTEKGKDVELRCDPISGHTALYWYRQSLGQGLEFLIYFQGNSAPDKSGLPSDRFSAERTGGSVSTLTIQRTQQEDSAVYLCASSLDPLGTGEAFFGQGTRLTVV.